The clone carrying this TCR beta chain was seen many times. Its specificity is not known. These data belong to a study of T cells in Graves' hyperthyroidism and ophthalmopathy. Study information: Peripheral blood was acquired at first diagnosis, ahead of any therapy whatsoever. The study's findings and limits: Ophthalmopathy was distinguished from stable hyperthyroidism by 13 V-J signatures. The model anticipated ophthalmopathy a median about six months pre-onset.

Losses at the gene ends were 5 bases for V and 6 bases for J; bases not matched to a gene: 9. The germline gives CDR1 SGHRS, CDR2 YFSETQ. CDR3 length equals 14 residues. Thyroid ultrasound, orbital computed tomography, clinical symptoms, and serum thyroxine and TRAb underpinned diagnoses. Amplification of TCR beta CDR3 regions used RNA as the template. The HTBI primer set drove a first-round RT-PCR of the TCR CDR3. From the multiplex PCR reads, TCRdb called clonotypes with MiXCR, one entry per CDR3 protein. In the table there are 360,000 or so distinct CDR3 sequences, around 18% of which are singletons.

The source of this sequence is a woman in her thirties or forties with Graves' ophthalmopathy. V gene TRBV5-1 combines with J gene TRBJ2-7, with 9 bases identical to TRBD1. Sequencing was performed on blood. The CDR3, as DNA: TGCGCCAGCAGTCCCGGGACAGGGAGAGGCGAGCAGTACTTC. Encoded protein: CASSPGTGRGEQYF.